This T cell receptor beta chain was observed in a study of blood T cell repertoires in COVID-19. Study details: The United States, Italy and Spain were the sources of the acute and convalescent COVID-19 samples. Sources were T cells, B-cell-depleted T cells, or PBMCs; the material itself was cDNA or gDNA.

The authors' processing: From reference gene primer amplification, estimates of nucleated cell counts were derived. Method: immunoSEQ multiplex PCR; TCRdb's copy keeps in-frame clones and lacks some. That table supplies the V and J calls and clone size; D and trimming were determined from the DNA. The sample holds around 170,000 clones, approximately 86% seen once. Germline V CDR1 and CDR2: SGHTA, FQGNSA. This CDR3 has 15 residues. Trimming cost V 3 bases and J 5 bases; bases outside gene matches: 8. The count of this clone is one. The receptor comes from a man in his fifties or sixties with active or convalescent COVID-19. The chain carries TRBV7-2 and TRBJ2-3; 7 nucleotides match TRBD2. The sequenced material came from peripheral blood. The CDR3 DNA reads TGTGCCAGCAGCTTTAGGCCGGGAGGACTAGATACGCAGTATTTT. Protein: CASSFRPGGLDTQYF.